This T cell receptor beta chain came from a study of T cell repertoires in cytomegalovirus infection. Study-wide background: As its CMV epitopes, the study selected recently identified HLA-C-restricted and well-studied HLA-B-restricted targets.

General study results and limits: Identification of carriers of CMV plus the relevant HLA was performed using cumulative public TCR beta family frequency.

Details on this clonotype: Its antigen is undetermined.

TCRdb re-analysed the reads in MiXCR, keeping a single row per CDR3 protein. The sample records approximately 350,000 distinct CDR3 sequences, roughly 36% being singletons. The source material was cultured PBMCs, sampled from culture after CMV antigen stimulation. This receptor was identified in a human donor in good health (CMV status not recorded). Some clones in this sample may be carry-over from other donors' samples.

The CDR3 nucleotides read TGTGCCAGCAGCCCCCCTAGCGGGAGAGACAATGAGCAGTTCTTC. Amino acids: CASSPPSGRDNEQFF. The chain carries TRBV7-8 and TRBJ2-1, with 10 bases fitting TRBD2. V was clipped by 5 bases and J by 5 bases; unmatched bases: 6. Germline assignment: CDR1 SGHVS and CDR2 FQNEAQ. The CDR3 totals 15 residues.